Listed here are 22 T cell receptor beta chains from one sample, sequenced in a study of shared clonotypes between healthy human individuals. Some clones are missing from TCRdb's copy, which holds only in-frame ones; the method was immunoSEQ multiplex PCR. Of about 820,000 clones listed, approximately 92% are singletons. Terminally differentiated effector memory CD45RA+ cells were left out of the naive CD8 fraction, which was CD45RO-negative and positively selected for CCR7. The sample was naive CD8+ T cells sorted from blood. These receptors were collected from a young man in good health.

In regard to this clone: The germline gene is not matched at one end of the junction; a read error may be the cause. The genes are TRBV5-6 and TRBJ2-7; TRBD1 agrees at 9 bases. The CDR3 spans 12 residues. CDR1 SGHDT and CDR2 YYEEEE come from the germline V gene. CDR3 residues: CASSLDGGQGLF. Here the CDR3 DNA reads TGTGCCAGCAGCTTAGACGGCGGACAGGGGCTCTTC.

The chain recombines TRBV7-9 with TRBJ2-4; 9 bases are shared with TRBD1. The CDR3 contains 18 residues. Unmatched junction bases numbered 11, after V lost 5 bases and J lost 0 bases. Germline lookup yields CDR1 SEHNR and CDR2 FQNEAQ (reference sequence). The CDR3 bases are TGTGCCAGCAGCGCCCGGGACAGGGCCATAAGAGCCAAAAACATTCAGTACTTC. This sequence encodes CASSARDRAIRAKNIQYF.

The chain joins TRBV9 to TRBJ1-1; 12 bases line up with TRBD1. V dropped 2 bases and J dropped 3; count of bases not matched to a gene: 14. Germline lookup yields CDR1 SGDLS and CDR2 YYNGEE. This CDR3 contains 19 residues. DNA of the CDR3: TGTGCCAGCAGCGTTTCCGAGGGGACAGGGGGCTACGTAGACACTGAAGCTTTCTTT. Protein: CASSVSEGTGGYVDTEAFF.

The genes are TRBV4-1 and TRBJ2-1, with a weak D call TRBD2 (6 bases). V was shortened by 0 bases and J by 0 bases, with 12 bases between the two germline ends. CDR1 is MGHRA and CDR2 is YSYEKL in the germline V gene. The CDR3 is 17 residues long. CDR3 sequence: CASSQDRGLSSYNEQFF. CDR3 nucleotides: TGCGCCAGCAGCCAAGATAGGGGACTTAGCTCCTACAATGAGCAGTTCTTC.

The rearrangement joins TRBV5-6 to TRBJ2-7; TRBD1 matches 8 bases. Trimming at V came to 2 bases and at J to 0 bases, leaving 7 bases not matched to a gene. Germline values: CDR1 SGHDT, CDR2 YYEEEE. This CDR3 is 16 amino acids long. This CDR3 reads CASSFPRDRHSYEQYF. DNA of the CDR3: TGTGCCAGCAGCTTCCCCCGGGACAGGCACTCCTACGAGCAGTACTTC.

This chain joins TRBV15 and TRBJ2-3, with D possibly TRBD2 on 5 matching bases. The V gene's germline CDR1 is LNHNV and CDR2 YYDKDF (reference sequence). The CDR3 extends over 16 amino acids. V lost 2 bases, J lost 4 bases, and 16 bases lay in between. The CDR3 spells CATSRPGGRAPDTQYF. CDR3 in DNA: TGTGCCACCAGCAGACCCGGAGGCCGAGCGCCAGATACGCAGTATTTT.

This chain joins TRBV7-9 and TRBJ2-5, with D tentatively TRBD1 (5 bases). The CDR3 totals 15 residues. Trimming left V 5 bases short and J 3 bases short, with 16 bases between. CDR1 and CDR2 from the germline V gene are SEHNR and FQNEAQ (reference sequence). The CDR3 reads CASSQGADKEETQYF. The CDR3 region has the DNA TGTGCCAGCAGCCAAGGGGCGGACAAGGAAGAGACCCAGTACTTC. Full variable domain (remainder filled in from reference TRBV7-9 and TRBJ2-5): DTGVSQNPRHKITKRGQNVTFRCDPISEHNRLYWYRQTLGQGPEFLTYFQNEAQLEKSRLLSDRFSAERPKGSFSTLEIQRTEQGDSAMYLCASSQGADKEETQYFGPGTRLLVL.

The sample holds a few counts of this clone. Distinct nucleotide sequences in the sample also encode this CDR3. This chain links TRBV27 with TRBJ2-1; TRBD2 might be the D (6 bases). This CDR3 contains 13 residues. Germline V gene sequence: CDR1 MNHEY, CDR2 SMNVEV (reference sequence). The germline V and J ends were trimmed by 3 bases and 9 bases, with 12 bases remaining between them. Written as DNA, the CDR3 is TGTGCCAGCAGTTTCCCGACTAGAGGTGAGCAGTTCTTC. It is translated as CASSFPTRGEQFF.

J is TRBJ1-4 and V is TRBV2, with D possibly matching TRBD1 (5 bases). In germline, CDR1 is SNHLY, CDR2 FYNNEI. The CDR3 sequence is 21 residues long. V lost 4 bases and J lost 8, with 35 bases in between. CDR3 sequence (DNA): TGTGCCAGCAGTGCGGATCGGGCCATTCCGGACACGGAGGGGCTAAGCGAAAAACTGTTTTTT. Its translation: CASSADRAIPDTEGLSEKLFF.

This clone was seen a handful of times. CDR3 nucleotide sequence: TGTGCCAGCAGTTTACGGTTAAACACCGGGGAGCTGTTTTTT. Its protein product is CASSLRLNTGELFF. This chain joins TRBV28 and TRBJ2-2; D is ambiguous. V was clipped by 2 bases and J by 2 bases, with 6 bases between them. Germline V lookup: CDR1 MDHEN, CDR2 SYDVKM. This CDR3 is 14 amino acids long.

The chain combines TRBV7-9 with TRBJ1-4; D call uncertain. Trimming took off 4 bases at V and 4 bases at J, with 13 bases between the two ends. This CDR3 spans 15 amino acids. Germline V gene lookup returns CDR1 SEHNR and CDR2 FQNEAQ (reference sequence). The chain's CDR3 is CASSYDLGDNEKLFF. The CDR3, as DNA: TGTGCCAGCAGCTACGACCTTGGGGATAATGAAAAACTGTTTTTT. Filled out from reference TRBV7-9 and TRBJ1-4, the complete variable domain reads DTGVSQNPRHKITKRGQNVTFRCDPISEHNRLYWYRQTLGQGPEFLTYFQNEAQLEKSRLLSDRFSAERPKGSFSTLEIQRTEQGDSAMYLCASSYDLGDNEKLFFGSGTQLSVL.

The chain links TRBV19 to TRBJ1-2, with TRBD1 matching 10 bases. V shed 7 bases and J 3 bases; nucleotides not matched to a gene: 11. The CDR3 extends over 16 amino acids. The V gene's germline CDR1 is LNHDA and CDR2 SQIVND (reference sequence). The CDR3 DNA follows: TGTGCCAGTACCAAGCCCGAGGACAGGGGGTACTATGGCTACACCTTC. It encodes CASTKPEDRGYYGYTF.

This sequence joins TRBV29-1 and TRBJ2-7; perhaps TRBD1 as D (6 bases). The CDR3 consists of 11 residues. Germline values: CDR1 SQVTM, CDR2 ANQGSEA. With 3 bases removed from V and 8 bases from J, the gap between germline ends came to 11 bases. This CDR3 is CSVDLQGQQYF. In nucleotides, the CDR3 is TGCAGCGTTGACTTACAGGGCCAGCAGTACTTC.

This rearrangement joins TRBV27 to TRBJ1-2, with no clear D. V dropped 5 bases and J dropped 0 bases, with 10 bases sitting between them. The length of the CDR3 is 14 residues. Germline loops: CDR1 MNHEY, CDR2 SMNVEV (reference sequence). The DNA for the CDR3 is TGTGCCAGCAGTATGGCAGACTCTAACTATGGCTACACCTTC. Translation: CASSMADSNYGYTF.

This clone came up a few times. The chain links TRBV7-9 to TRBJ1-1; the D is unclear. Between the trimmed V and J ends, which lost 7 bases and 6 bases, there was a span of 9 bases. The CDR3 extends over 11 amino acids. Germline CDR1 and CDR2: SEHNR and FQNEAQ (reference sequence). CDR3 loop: CASTRGSEAFF. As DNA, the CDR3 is TGTGCCAGCACCCGCGGGTCTGAAGCTTTCTTT.

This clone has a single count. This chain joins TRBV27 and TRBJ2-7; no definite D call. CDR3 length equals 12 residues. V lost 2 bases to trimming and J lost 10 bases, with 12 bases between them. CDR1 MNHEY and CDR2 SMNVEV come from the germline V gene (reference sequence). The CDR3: CASSLIVQAQYF. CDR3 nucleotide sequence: TGTGCCAGCAGTTTAATCGTACAAGCTCAGTACTTC.

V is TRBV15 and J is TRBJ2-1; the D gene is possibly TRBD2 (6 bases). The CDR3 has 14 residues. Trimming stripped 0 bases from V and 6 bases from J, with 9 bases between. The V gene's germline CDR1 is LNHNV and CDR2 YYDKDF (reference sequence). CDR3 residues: CATSREGGINEQFF. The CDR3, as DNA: TGTGCCACCAGCAGAGAAGGAGGGATCAATGAGCAGTTCTTC.

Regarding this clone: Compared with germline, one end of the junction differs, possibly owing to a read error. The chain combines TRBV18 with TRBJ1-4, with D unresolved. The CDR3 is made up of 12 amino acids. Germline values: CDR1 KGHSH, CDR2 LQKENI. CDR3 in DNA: TGTGCCAGCTCACCACCGGACGACACTTTTACCTTT. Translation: CASSPPDDTFTF.

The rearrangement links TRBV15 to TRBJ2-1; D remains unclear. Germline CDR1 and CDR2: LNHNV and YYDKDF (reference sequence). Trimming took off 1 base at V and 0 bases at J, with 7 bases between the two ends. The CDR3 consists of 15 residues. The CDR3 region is CATSRGRSSYNEQFF. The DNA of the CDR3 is TGTGCCACCAGCAGAGGGCGGAGCTCCTACAATGAGCAGTTCTTC.

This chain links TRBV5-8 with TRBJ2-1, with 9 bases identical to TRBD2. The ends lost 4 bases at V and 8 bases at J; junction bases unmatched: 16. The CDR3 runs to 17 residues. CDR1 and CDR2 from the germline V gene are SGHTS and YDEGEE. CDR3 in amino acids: CASSPMTSGRATDEQFF. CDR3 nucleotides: TGTGCCAGCAGCCCGATGACTAGCGGAAGGGCAACGGATGAGCAGTTCTTC.

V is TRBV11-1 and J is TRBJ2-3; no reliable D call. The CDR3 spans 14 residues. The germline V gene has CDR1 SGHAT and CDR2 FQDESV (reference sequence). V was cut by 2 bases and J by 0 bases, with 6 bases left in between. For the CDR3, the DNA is TGTGCCAGCAGCTTATACGGCAGCACAGATACGCAGTATTTT. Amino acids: CASSLYGSTDTQYF.

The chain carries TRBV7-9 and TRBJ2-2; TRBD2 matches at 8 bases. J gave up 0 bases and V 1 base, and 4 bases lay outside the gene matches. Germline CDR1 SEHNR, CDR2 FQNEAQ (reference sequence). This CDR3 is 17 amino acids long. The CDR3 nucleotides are TGTGCCAGCAGCTTAGTTGCGGGAGGCCCGAACACCGGGGAGCTGTTTTTT. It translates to CASSLVAGGPNTGELFF.